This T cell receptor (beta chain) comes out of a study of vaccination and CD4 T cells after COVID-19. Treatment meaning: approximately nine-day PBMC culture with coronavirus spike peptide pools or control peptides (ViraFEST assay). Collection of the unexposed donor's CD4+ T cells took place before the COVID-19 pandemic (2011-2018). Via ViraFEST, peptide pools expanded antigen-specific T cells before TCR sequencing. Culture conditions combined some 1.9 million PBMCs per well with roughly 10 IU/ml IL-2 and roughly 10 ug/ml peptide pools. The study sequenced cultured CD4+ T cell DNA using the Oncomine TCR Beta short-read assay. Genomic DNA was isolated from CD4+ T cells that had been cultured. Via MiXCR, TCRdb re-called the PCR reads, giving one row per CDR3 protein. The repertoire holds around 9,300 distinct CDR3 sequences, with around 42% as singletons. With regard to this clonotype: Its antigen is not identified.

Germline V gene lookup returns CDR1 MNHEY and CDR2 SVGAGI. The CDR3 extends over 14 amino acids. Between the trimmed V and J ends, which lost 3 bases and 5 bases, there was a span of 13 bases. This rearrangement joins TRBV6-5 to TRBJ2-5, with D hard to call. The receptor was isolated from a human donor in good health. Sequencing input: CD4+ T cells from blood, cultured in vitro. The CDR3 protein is CASSYDLFGETQYF. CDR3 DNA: TGTGCCAGCAGTTATGACCTCTTCGGTGAGACCCAGTACTTC.